This T cell receptor beta chain was identified in a study of blood T cell repertoires in COVID-19. About the research overall: Samples taken during acute and convalescent COVID-19 were collected in the United States, Italy and Spain.

In the authors' workflow: Researchers report that nucleated cell counts were estimated from reference gene primer amplification. Assay used: immunoSEQ multiplex PCR; TCRdb lists only in-frame clones, some missing. V and J calls and clone size are as listed in that table; D and trimming were resolved from the DNA. The sample shows about 430,000 clones, around nine tenths of them seen only once. The study assigned cohorts using participant-reported clinical history. Someone with COVID-19 had been met by exposed participants within 2 weeks before study entry. The germline V gene encodes CDR1 PRHDT and CDR2 FYEKMQ (reference sequence). The CDR3 contains 13 residues. Trimming shortened V by 4 bases and J by 4 bases, and 8 bases separated the two germline ends.

This sequence joins TRBV13 and TRBJ2-1, with D possibly matching TRBD2 (6 bases). The TCR sequence derives from a woman aged 18-35 years who had been exposed to COVID-19. The sequencing input was PBMCs or T cells enriched from blood (not recorded which). The CDR3, as DNA: TGTGCCAGCAGCTCGGGACTTTACAATGAGCAGTTCTTC. Translation: CASSSGLYNEQFF. Full variable domain (rest looked up from reference TRBV13 and TRBJ2-1): AAGVIQSPRHLIKEKRETATLKCYPIPRHDTVYWYQQGPGQDPQFLISFYEKMQSDKGSIPDRFSAQQFSDYHSELNMSSLELGDSALYFCASSSGLYNEQFFGPGTRLTVL.